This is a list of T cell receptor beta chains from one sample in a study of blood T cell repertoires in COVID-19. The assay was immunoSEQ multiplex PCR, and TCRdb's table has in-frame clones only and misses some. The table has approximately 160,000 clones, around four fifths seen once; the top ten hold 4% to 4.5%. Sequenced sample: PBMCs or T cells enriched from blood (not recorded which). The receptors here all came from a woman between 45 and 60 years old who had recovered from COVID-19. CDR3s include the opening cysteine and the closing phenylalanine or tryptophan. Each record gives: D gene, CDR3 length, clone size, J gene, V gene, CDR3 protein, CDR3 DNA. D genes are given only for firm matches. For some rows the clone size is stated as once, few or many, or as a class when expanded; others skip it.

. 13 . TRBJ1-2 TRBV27 CASSFIRGDGYTF TGTGCCAGCAGTTTCATCAGGGGAGACGGCTACACCTTC
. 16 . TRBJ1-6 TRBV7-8 CASSLAGGTSGSPLHF TGTGCCAGCAGCCTTGCGGGGGGTACGTCTGGATCACCCCTCCACTTT
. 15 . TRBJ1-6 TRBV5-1 CASRTEVDSYSPLHF TGCGCCAGCAGGACGGAGGTGGACAGCTATTCACCCCTCCACTTT
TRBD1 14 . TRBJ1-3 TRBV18 CASSPTGEGNTIYF TGTGCCAGCTCGCCTACAGGGGAAGGAAACACCATATATTTT
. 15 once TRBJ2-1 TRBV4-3 CASSQEPSAYNEQFF TGCGCCAGCAGCCAAGAGCCTAGCGCGTACAATGAGCAGTTCTTC
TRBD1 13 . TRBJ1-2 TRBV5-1 CASSSDQGDGYTF TGCGCCAGCAGCTCCGATCAGGGGGATGGCTACACCTTC
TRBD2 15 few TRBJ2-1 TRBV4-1 CASSQQLAGSNEQFF TGCGCCAGCAGCCAACAACTAGCGGGGTCCAATGAGCAGTTCTTC
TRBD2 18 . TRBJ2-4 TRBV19 CASSIGLAGPSAKNIQYF TGTGCCAGTAGTATTGGACTAGCGGGCCCCTCAGCCAAAAACATTCAGTACTTC
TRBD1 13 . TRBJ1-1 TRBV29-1 CSVKDREYTEAFF TGCAGCGTGAAGGACAGGGAGTACACTGAAGCTTTCTTT
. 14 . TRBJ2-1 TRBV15 CALRRAEDYNEQFF TGTGCCCTGAGGCGGGCCGAGGATTACAATGAGCAGTTCTTC
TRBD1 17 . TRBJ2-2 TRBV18 CASSPPSFRGQSGELFF TGTGCCAGCTCACCCCCATCCTTCAGGGGGCAGTCCGGGGAGCTGTTTTTT
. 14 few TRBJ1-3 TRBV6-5 CASSYDSWSDTIYF TGTGCCAGCAGTTATGACTCCTGGTCGGACACCATATATTTT
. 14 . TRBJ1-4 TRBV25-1 CASRSGGVTEKLFF TGTGCCAGCAGAAGTGGGGGCGTTACTGAAAAACTGTTTTTT
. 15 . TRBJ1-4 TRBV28 CASSLGGAHDEKLFF TGTGCCAGCAGTTTAGGGGGGGCGCATGATGAAAAACTGTTTTTT
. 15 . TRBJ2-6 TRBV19 CASSIAQTERVVLTF TGTGCCAGTAGTATAGCGCAAACAGAGAGGGTCGTCCTGACTTTC
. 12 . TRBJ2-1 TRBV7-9 CASSLVPGLEFF TGTGCCAGCAGCTTGGTCCCGGGACTGGAGTTCTTC
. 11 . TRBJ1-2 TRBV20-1 CSAPRGGGYTF TGCAGTGCTCCTCGGGGAGGTGGCTACACCTTC
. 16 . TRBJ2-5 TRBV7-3 CASSLTGVLNQETQYF TGTGCCAGCAGCTTAACGGGAGTTCTCAATCAAGAGACCCAGTACTTC